This TCR beta chain was captured in a study of T cell responses to AZD1222 COVID-19 vaccine. Study results and limitations: It should be noted that donors were predominantly white British and more often female, and clonal diversity was possibly underestimated. Regions 160-218 and 743-854 dominated among vaccine-associated CD4 TCRs spanning spike. In the spike-specific TCR repertoire, nearly half reportedly target unmutated variant regions.

Some second doses came at about 4 weeks and others at about 12 weeks; these were pooled. About this clone itself: The antigen is undetermined.

Measured with immunoSEQ multiplex PCR; TCRdb has only the in-frame clones, and not every one. The sample yields about 67,000 clones, roughly 80% seen once. The sequence was collected from an adult who received the AZD1222 COVID-19 vaccine. The sequencing used peripheral blood, collected 28 days after the second AZD1222 dose.

CDR3 loop: CASSLGHTVRTF. DNA of the CDR3: TGTGCCAGCAGCCTGGGACATACAGTGAGGACCTTC. The rearrangement links TRBV5-5 to TRBJ1-2, with D possibly matching TRBD1 (6 bases). This CDR3 spans 12 amino acids. V was cut by 4 bases and J by 14 bases, with 18 bases left in between. Germline-derived CDR1 and CDR2 are SGHKS and YYEKEE (reference sequence). The full variable domain, with the rest looked up from reference TRBV5-5 and TRBJ1-2, is DAGVTQSPTHLIKTRGQQVTLRCSPISGHKSVSWYQQVLGQGPQFIFQYYEKEERGRGNFPDRFSARQFPNYSSELNVNALLLGDSALYLCASSLGHTVRTFGSGTRLTVV.